A selection of T cell receptor beta chains follows, all from one sample in a study of metastatic and nonmetastatic thyroid tumors. Using MiXCR, TCRdb reanalyzed the PCR reads. This sample carries tens of thousands of clones, about a fifth of them seen once, and the ten largest clones take 27%. Sequenced sample: blood. The origin of the receptors is a female donor with papillary thyroid cancer or a benign thyroid nodule (not recorded which). Some clones in this sample may be carry-over from other donors' samples. The CDR3 runs from the conserved cysteine through the conserved F or W. The D gene is left open where the match is weak. Where a row states a size, it is once, few, many or the class of an expanded clone; other rows omit it.

j_gene	len	d_gene	abundance	v_gene	CDR3aa	CDR3nt
TRBJ1-1	12	.	few	TRBV7-9	CVSIGMRTEAFF	TGTGTCAGCATAGGGATGAGGACTGAAGCTTTCTTT
TRBJ1-3	15	.	.	TRBV7-6	CASSLGNGGGNTIYF	TGTGCCAGCAGCTTAGGCAACGGGGGTGGAAACACCATATATTTT
TRBJ2-7	14	.	.	TRBV20-1	CSARPGQGELEQYF	TGCAGTGCGCGTCCGGGCCAAGGGGAACTCGAGCAGTACTTC
TRBJ1-1	15	.	.	TRBV6-2/TRBV6-3	CASSSTGQENTEDFF	TGTGCCAGCAGTTCCACCGGCCAGGAGAACACTGAAGATTTCTTT
TRBJ2-6	15	.	once	TRBV30	CAWSQGGSGANVLTF	TGTGCCTGGAGTCAGGGGGGCTCTGGGGCCAACGTCCTGACTTTC
TRBJ1-1	19	TRBD1	many	TRBV12-3/TRBV12-4	CASSLSGQGIRGQNTEAFF	TGTGCCAGCAGTTTAAGCGGACAGGGGATAAGGGGTCAGAACACTGAAGCTTTCTTT
TRBJ1-2	15	.	few	TRBV5-1	CASSLRVQGNYVYTF	TGCGCCAGCAGCTTGAGGGTCCAGGGAAACTATGTCTACACTTTC
TRBJ2-7	14	TRBD2	many	TRBV20-1	CSAIRTSGIYEQYF	TGCAGTGCTATACGGACTAGCGGGATCTACGAGCAGTACTTC
TRBJ1-5	14	.	many	TRBV30	CAWSQGYSNQPQHF	TGTGCCTGGAGCCAGGGCTATAGCAATCAGCCCCAGCATTTT
TRBJ1-2	14	.	once	TRBV7-2	CASWPEAADYGYTF	TGTGCCAGCTGGCCCGAAGCGGCGGACTATGGCTACACCTTC
TRBJ1-5	14	.	.	TRBV20-1	CSARPEHSNQPQHF	TGCAGTGCTAGACCGGAACATAGCAATCAGCCCCAGCATTTT
TRBJ2-3	15	TRBD2	few	TRBV6-2/TRBV6-3	CASGAETSSTDTQYF	TGTGCCAGCGGCGCCGAGACTAGCTCCACAGATACGCAGTATTTT
TRBJ1-5	14	TRBD1	medium-sized	TRBV27	CASSWGQGNQPQHF	TGTGCCAGCAGTTGGGGACAGGGCAATCAGCCCCAGCATTTT
TRBJ2-3	15	TRBD2	many	TRBV9	CASSVDASGSYTQYF	TGTGCCAGCAGCGTAGACGCTAGCGGGTCCTATACGCAGTATTTT
TRBJ2-7	17	.	few	TRBV6-5	CASSYGPSGARSYEQYF	TGTGCCAGCAGTTACGGTCCTTCAGGCGCAAGGTCCTACGAGCAGTACTTC
TRBJ2-7	13	.	many	TRBV5-6	CASSLGPLREQYF	TGTGCCAGCAGCTTGGGGCCTCTTAGGGAGCAGTACTTC
TRBJ1-2	13	.	few	TRBV28	CASTSSGALGYTF	TGTGCCAGCACCTCCTCGGGGGCGCTTGGCTACACCTTC
TRBJ1-1	15	.	few	TRBV28	CASSLSTDTNTEAFF	TGTGCCAGCAGTTTATCGACAGATACCAACACTGAAGCTTTCTTT
TRBJ1-2	15	TRBD1	many	TRBV9	CASSQGTASNYGYTF	TGTGCCAGCAGCCAAGGGACAGCCTCTAACTATGGCTACACCTTC
TRBJ2-5	12	TRBD2	.	TRBV6-2/TRBV6-3	CASTIAGETQYF	TGTGCCAGCACCATAGCGGGAGAGACCCAGTACTTC
TRBJ2-2	14	.	.	TRBV18	CASSPRGNTGELFF	TGTGCCAGCTCACCACGAGGGAACACCGGGGAGCTGTTTTTT
TRBJ2-7	17	TRBD2	medium-sized	TRBV7-2	CASSLARASGRSYEQYF	TGTGCCAGCAGCTTAGCGCGGGCTAGCGGTCGGTCCTACGAGCAGTACTTC
TRBJ2-1	16	.	many	TRBV7-6	CASSALFLAGLDEQFF	TGTGCCAGCAGCGCGTTATTCCTCGCAGGACTTGATGAGCAGTTCTTC
TRBJ1-2	16	.	medium-sized	TRBV6-1	CASSGGWGQDNYGYTF	TGTGCCAGCAGTGGCGGTTGGGGGCAGGACAATTATGGCTACACCTTC
TRBJ2-7	14	TRBD1	medium-sized	TRBV27	CASSLSGTGGKQYF	TGTGCCAGCAGTTTATCGGGGACAGGGGGTAAGCAGTACTTC
TRBJ1-6	12	.	many	TRBV7-9	CASSLVLSPLHF	TGTGCCAGCAGCTTAGTTCTTTCACCCCTCCACTTT
TRBJ1-1	15	.	many	TRBV6-1	CASSSPGQENTEAFF	TGTGCCAGCAGTTCCCCCGGCCAGGAGAACACTGAAGCTTTCTTT
TRBJ2-7	15	TRBD2	medium-sized	TRBV6-1	CASSLRRTSDYEQYF	TGTGCCAGCAGTTTGAGGAGGACTAGCGACTACGAGCAGTACTTC